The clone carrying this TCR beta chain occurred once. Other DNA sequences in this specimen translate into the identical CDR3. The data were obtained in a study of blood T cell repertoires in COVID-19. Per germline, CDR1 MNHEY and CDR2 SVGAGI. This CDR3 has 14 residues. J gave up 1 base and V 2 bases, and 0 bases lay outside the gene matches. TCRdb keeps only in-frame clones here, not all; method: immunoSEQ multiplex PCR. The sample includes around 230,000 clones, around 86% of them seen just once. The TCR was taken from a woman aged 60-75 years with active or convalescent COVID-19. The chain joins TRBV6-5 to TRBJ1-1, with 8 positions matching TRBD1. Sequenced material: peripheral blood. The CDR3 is CASSYTGGNTEAFF. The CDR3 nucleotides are TGTGCCAGCAGTTACACAGGGGGGAACACTGAAGCTTTCTTT.